A selection of T cell receptor beta chains follows, all from one sample in a study of blood T cell repertoires in COVID-19. Profiled with immunoSEQ multiplex PCR; TCRdb holds only in-frame clones, not every one. The sample contains 150,000 to 200,000 clones, 70% to 90% of which appear only once. Sample: peripheral blood. These receptors all come from a human donor in a cohort sampled during active COVID-19. CDR3s include the opening cysteine and the closing phenylalanine or tryptophan. The order of the fields is D gene, V gene, clone size, J gene, CDR3 DNA, CDR3 protein. The D gene is left open where the match is weak. The size entry is marked missing in some rows and otherwise reads once, few, many or a size class.

TRBD2	TRBV5-1	-	TRBJ2-7	TGCGCCAGCAGCTTGGATCAATCCGGACTAGCGGGAGTTATACGGGAGCAGTACTTC	CASSLDQSGLAGVIREQYF
-	TRBV28	-	TRBJ2-5	TGTGCCAGCAAGAGGGGGGGGCCGGTGACCCAGTACTTC	CASKRGGPVTQYF
-	TRBV10-3	-	TRBJ1-5	TGTGCCATCAGTGAGTTCGCTGGGGCCCCGGGCAATCAGCCCCAGCATTTT	CAISEFAGAPGNQPQHF
TRBD1	TRBV2	once	TRBJ1-1	TGTGCCGGGCGGACAGGGATGGGGACTGAAGCTTTCTTT	CAGRTGMGTEAFF
-	TRBV6-2/TRBV6-3	-	TRBJ1-5	TGTGCCAGCAGCCTGGGAGTTAGCAATCAGCCCCAGCATTTT	CASSLGVSNQPQHF
-	TRBV7-3	-	TRBJ1-6	TGTGCCAGCAGCCCAGCGGGGGGGGGTTCACCCCTCCACTTT	CASSPAGGGSPLHF
-	TRBV29-1	-	TRBJ1-2	TGCAGCGTTGAAGACCTCCGAGGGGGATGGGATGGCTACACCTTC	CSVEDLRGGWDGYTF
-	TRBV21-1	-	TRBJ1-5	TGTGCCAGCAGCAATCGGCACAGGTTCAATCAGCCCCAGCATTTT	CASSNRHRFNQPQHF
-	TRBV7-9	-	TRBJ2-5	TGTGCCAGCAGCCACTCGGGGGGCGGGGAGACCCAGTACTTC	CASSHSGGGETQYF
-	TRBV30	-	TRBJ2-7	TGTGCCTGGAGCAGGTTACTCCCAGTCTACGAGCAGTACTTC	CAWSRLLPVYEQYF
-	TRBV29-1	once	TRBJ2-5	TGCAGCGTTGTTGTAGAAGAGACCCAGTACTTC	CSVVVEETQYF
-	TRBV2	-	TRBJ1-3	TGTGCCAGCAGTGTCACAGGAGCCTCTGGAAACACCATATATTTT	CASSVTGASGNTIYF
TRBD1	TRBV19	-	TRBJ2-7	TGTGCCAGTACCCCCCCTCCCCCGGACAGGGGGTACGAGCAGTACTTC	CASTPPPPDRGYEQYF
-	TRBV27	few	TRBJ2-7	TGTGCCAGCTCGCGGGCTACGACCTACGAGCAGTACTTC	CASSRATTYEQYF
TRBD2	TRBV3-1/TRBV3-2	-	TRBJ2-1	TGTGCCAGCAGCCAAGTCCGGACTAGCGGGGGGTACAATGAGCAGTTCTTC	CASSQVRTSGGYNEQFF
TRBD1	TRBV7-2	-	TRBJ2-2	TGTGCCAGCAGCTTGTTCGTCGGACAGGACAACACCGGGGAGCTGTTTTTT	CASSLFVGQDNTGELFF
-	TRBV18	-	TRBJ2-7	TGTGCCAGCTCACCCAGGTTGACAGATGGTGCGTCCTACGAGCAGTACTTC	CASSPRLTDGASYEQYF
-	TRBV5-1	once	TRBJ2-5	TGCGCCAGCAGCATAAGAGTCCCCTTCGGGGAGACCCAGTACTTC	CASSIRVPFGETQYF
-	TRBV7-8	-	TRBJ1-5	TGTGCCAGCAGCTCCTCTTTCAGAATCAATAGCAATCAGCCCCAGCATTTT	CASSSSFRINSNQPQHF
-	TRBV4-2	-	TRBJ1-1	TGTGCCAGCAGCCAAGAGGGACAACTGAACACTGAAGCTTTCTTT	CASSQEGQLNTEAFF
TRBD1	TRBV7-2	once	TRBJ1-5	TGTGCCAGCAGCTTACGGGCCGGGACAGAAAATCAGCCCCAGCATTTT	CASSLRAGTENQPQHF
-	TRBV19	-	TRBJ1-5	TGTGCCAGTAGTCCGCACCAGGGGCTCGGCAATCAGCCCCAGCATTTT	CASSPHQGLGNQPQHF
-	TRBV3-1/TRBV3-2	-	TRBJ2-1	TGTGCCAGCAGCCAAGGTGGGAGAGGTGAGCAGTTCTTC	CASSQGGRGEQFF
-	TRBV5-1	-	TRBJ2-6	TGCGCCAGCAGCTTGGCCCTAGGCTCTGGGGCCAACGTCCTGACTTTC	CASSLALGSGANVLTF
-	TRBV6-5	-	TRBJ1-2	TGTGCCAGCAGGGGGTCAGGGCAGGGGAATGGCTACACCTTC	CASRGSGQGNGYTF
-	TRBV24-1	few	TRBJ2-7	TGTGCCACCAGTGATCCGAACAGGGAATACGAGCAGTACTTC	CATSDPNREYEQYF
TRBD2	TRBV27	-	TRBJ2-3	TGTGCCAGCACGGCTAGCGGGGGGGCCCTCCCTGGCACAGATACGCAGTATTTT	CASTASGGALPGTDTQYF
-	TRBV6-5	-	TRBJ1-1	TGTGCCAGCAGTACCCCCAGGAGGGACACTGAAGCTTTCTTT	CASSTPRRDTEAFF
TRBD1	TRBV12-3/TRBV12-4	-	TRBJ1-1	TGTGCCAGCAGTTTTAGACAGGGTAGGGATGCTTTCTTT	CASSFRQGRDAFF
-	TRBV5-6	-	TRBJ2-5	TGTGCCAGCAGCGTACCGGACAGTGGGGGAAAGACCCAGTACTTC	CASSVPDSGGKTQYF
TRBD1	TRBV24-1	once	TRBJ1-2	TGTGCCACCAGTGATGGGACAGCCTATGGCTACACCTTC	CATSDGTAYGYTF
TRBD1	TRBV19	-	TRBJ2-7	TGTGCCAGTAGAGGGACAGGGTCCTACGAGCAGTACTTC	CASRGTGSYEQYF
TRBD2	TRBV28	once	TRBJ2-2	TGTGCCAGCAGTTTATCCCTCCTAGCGGGAGAGCGCACCGGGGAGCTGTTTTTT	CASSLSLLAGERTGELFF
TRBD1	TRBV7-6	-	TRBJ2-7	TGTGCCAGCAGCGCCGGGACAGGGGCGTCGAGAAACTACGAGCAGTACTTC	CASSAGTGASRNYEQYF
TRBD1	TRBV19	-	TRBJ2-2	TGTGCCAGTAGTGCCTTGACAGGGGCGAACACCGGGGAGCTGTTTTTT	CASSALTGANTGELFF
TRBD2	TRBV5-6	-	TRBJ2-7	TGTGCCAGCAGCTGGGGACTAGCGGGGTCCCCCTCCTACGAGCAGTACTTC	CASSWGLAGSPSYEQYF
-	TRBV9	-	TRBJ2-2	TGTGCCAGCAGCCCTGCGTTAACGGACACCGGGGAGCTGTTTTTT	CASSPALTDTGELFF
TRBD1	TRBV19	few	TRBJ1-5	TGTGCCAGTAGTATCGTGGACAGGGAAGGGCAGCCCCAGCATTTT	CASSIVDREGQPQHF
-	TRBV5-8	-	TRBJ1-5	TGTGCCAGCAGCCAGGACAGTCCCAATCAGCCCCAGCATTTT	CASSQDSPNQPQHF
-	TRBV9	-	TRBJ1-1	TGTGCCAGCAGCGTATTAGACAGCTACACTGAAGCTTTCTTT	CASSVLDSYTEAFF
-	TRBV4-3	-	TRBJ2-5	TGCGCCAGCAGCCAAGGGCTAGGGGGAGAAGAGACCCAGTACTTC	CASSQGLGGEETQYF